The 29 T cell receptor beta chains given below trace back to one sample, sequenced in a study of radiation and T cells in renal cell carcinoma. TCRdb's copy holds only in-frame clones and misses some; the assay was immunoSEQ multiplex PCR. In the table there are around 180,000 clones, around 89% of which are singletons. The time point: blood 4 weeks post-SBRT, at nephrectomy. Treatment here: 15 Gy SBRT to primary tumor, nephrectomy 4 weeks later. Sequenced here: blood, sampled from a patient whose treatment included radiotherapy and nephrectomy. The source of these receptors is a woman in her forties or fifties with renal cell carcinoma.

This clone was seen more than once but under ten times. This chain connects TRBV29-1 to TRBJ1-2, with TRBD1 as a possible D gene (5 bases). The germline CDR1 and CDR2 sequences are SQVTM and ANQGSEA. V was pared by 7 bases and J by 8 bases, with 23 bases between. The CDR3 spans 14 residues. CDR3 residues: CSATGEGYLGGYTF. The DNA for the CDR3 is TGCAGCGCCACAGGCGAGGGCTATCTAGGGGGCTACACCTTC.

J is TRBJ2-5 and V is TRBV7-9; D gene uncertain. There are 12 residues in the CDR3. V lost 1 base to trimming and J lost 2 bases, with 2 bases between them. Germline values: CDR1 SEHNR, CDR2 FQNEAQ (reference sequence). The CDR3 loop reads CASSLVQETQYF. The CDR3, as DNA: TGTGCCAGCAGCTTAGTACAAGAGACCCAGTACTTC. Together with reference TRBV7-9 and TRBJ2-5, the CDR3 gives the full variable domain: DTGVSQNPRHKITKRGQNVTFRCDPISEHNRLYWYRQTLGQGPEFLTYFQNEAQLEKSRLLSDRFSAERPKGSFSTLEIQRTEQGDSAMYLCASSLVQETQYFGPGTRLLVL.

This chain connects TRBV9 to TRBJ2-1, with D tentatively TRBD1 or TRBD2 (5 bases each). The germline CDR1 and CDR2 sequences are SGDLS and YYNGEE. This CDR3 is built from 16 residues. V was trimmed by 2 bases and J by 0 bases, leaving 12 bases between them. CDR3 nucleotides: TGTGCCAGCAGCGTTTCTATTGGGACCTCCTACAATGAGCAGTTCTTC. Protein: CASSVSIGTSYNEQFF.

The chain employs TRBV11-2 and TRBJ2-5, with TRBD2 identical over 12 bases. Germline V lookup: CDR1 SGHAT, CDR2 FQNNGV. This CDR3 comprises 16 residues. J lost 5 bases, V lost 1 base, and 5 bases had no gene match. In DNA form, the CDR3 reads TGTGCCAGCAGCTTAGGGACTAGCGGGGACGTGGAGACCCAGTACTTC. Translating gives CASSLGTSGDVETQYF. The full variable domain, completed using reference TRBV11-2 and TRBJ2-5, is EAGVAQSPRYKIIEKRQSVAFWCNPISGHATLYWYQQILGQGPKLLIQFQNNGVVDDSQLPKDRFSAERLKGVDSTLKIQPAKLEDSAVYLCASSLGTSGDVETQYFGPGTRLLVL.

The V gene is TRBV19, the J gene TRBJ2-1; D possibly corresponds to TRBD2 (6 bases). Germline CDR1 LNHDA, CDR2 SQIVND (reference sequence). V shed 3 bases and J shed 7 bases, with 22 bases lying between them. This CDR3 contains 17 residues. The CDR3 here is CASSIPSWGVKGNEQFF. In DNA form, the CDR3 reads TGTGCCAGTAGTATCCCCTCATGGGGGGTAAAAGGGAATGAGCAGTTCTTC.

This chain's CDR3 is CASSREGAAYYGYTF. Here the CDR3 DNA reads TGTGCCAGCAGCCGAGAGGGGGCGGCCTACTATGGCTACACCTTC. This chain uses TRBV5-6 with TRBJ1-2; 7 positions agree with TRBD1. Germline-derived CDR1 and CDR2 are SGHDT and YYEEEE. V was pared by 4 bases and J by 3 bases, with 9 bases of the junction left unmatched. The CDR3 consists of 15 residues.

The genes are TRBV7-9 and TRBJ1-1; D not resolved. The germline V gene has CDR1 SEHNR and CDR2 FQNEAQ (reference sequence). The CDR3 loop spans 14 amino acids. Trimming stripped 7 bases from V and 2 bases from J, with 14 bases between. Here the CDR3 reads CASTLEGGNTEAFF. CDR3 DNA: TGTGCCAGCACCCTAGAGGGAGGTAACACTGAAGCTTTCTTT.

This clone was observed a single time. The chain is built from TRBV2 and TRBJ1-6; no clear D gene. Germline CDR1 is SNHLY and CDR2 is FYNNEI. This CDR3 spans 13 amino acids. The V gene lost 7 bases and the J gene lost 5 bases, with 9 bases spanning the gap. CDR3 coding DNA: TGTGCCAGCATATTTGACGATAATTCACCCCTCCACTTT. It encodes CASIFDDNSPLHF.

V and J are TRBV6-1 and TRBJ1-1; no clear D. The CDR3 has 13 residues. The V and J ends lost 7 bases and 5 bases respectively, with 14 bases between them. Per the germline V gene, CDR1 is MNHNS and CDR2 is SASEGT. The CDR3 DNA reads as TGTGCCAGCACTGCGACCCAGGCGACTGAAGCTTTCTTT. This translates into CASTATQATEAFF.

This chain links TRBV7-9 with TRBJ1-2, with D uncertain. Trimming pared 2 bases from V and 8 bases from J, leaving 9 bases between. Germline-derived CDR1 and CDR2 are SEHNR and FQNEAQ (reference sequence). The CDR3 covers 12 residues. CDR3 DNA: TGTGCCAGCAGCTTACGCCTAGGAGGCTACACCTTC. This codes for CASSLRLGGYTF.

The J gene is TRBJ2-2, the V gene TRBV4-3; D gene uncertain. The CDR3 length is 17 residues. In germline, CDR1 is LGHNA, CDR2 YSLEER. The germline V and J ends were trimmed by 0 bases and 6 bases, with 17 bases remaining between them. DNA for the CDR3: TGCGCCAGCAGCCAAGAATTTGGCCTGGCGGTCTCCGGGGAGCTGTTTTTT. This codes for CASSQEFGLAVSGELFF.

The chain is built from TRBV5-1 and TRBJ1-5; no clear D gene. The CDR3 has 13 amino acids. The germline V gene encodes CDR1 SGHRS and CDR2 YFSETQ. V shed 0 bases and J shed 5 bases, with 6 bases lying between them. In DNA form, the CDR3 reads TGCGCCAGCAGCTTGGATGGGGATCAGCCCCAGCATTTT. It codes for CASSLDGDQPQHF.

This clone was seen more than once but under ten times. This rearrangement joins TRBV4-1 to TRBJ2-2; D is ambiguous. V was clipped by 4 bases and J by 5 bases, with 11 bases between them. This CDR3 is 14 amino acids long. The V gene's germline CDR1 is MGHRA and CDR2 YSYEKL. CDR3 DNA sequence: TGCGCCAGCAGCCGGATCGGGTGGACCGGGGAGCTGTTTTTT. Its protein is CASSRIGWTGELFF.

The V call is TRBV11-2, the J call TRBJ2-1; D gene uncertain. The CDR3 contains 15 residues. In germline, CDR1 is SGHAT, CDR2 FQNNGV. Between the trimmed V and J ends, which lost 1 base and 4 bases, there was a span of 11 bases. CDR3 coding DNA: TGTGCCAGCAGCTTAGGATTTGCAGTTTACAATGAGCAGTTCTTC. Translated: CASSLGFAVYNEQFF.

The chain employs TRBV7-3 and TRBJ2-5; 10 nucleotides align to TRBD2. Germline trimming cut 5 bases from V and 3 bases from J; bases unmatched to any gene: 3. The CDR3 is 14 residues long. Germline V gene data show CDR1 as SGHTA and CDR2 as FQGTGA. CDR3 amino acids: CASSPGLAKETQYF. The CDR3 DNA reads as TGTGCCAGCAGCCCGGGACTAGCGAAAGAGACCCAGTACTTC.

This clone was recorded only once. The rearrangement joins TRBV4-1 to TRBJ2-7, with D possibly matching TRBD1 (7 bases). This CDR3 contains 14 residues. The germline V and J ends were trimmed by 4 bases and 1 base, with 11 bases remaining between them. CDR1 MGHRA and CDR2 YSYEKL come from the germline V gene. The CDR3 nucleotides read TGCGCCAGCAGCCGCGGGACAGAATCCTACGAGCAGTACTTC. Protein sequence: CASSRGTESYEQYF.

This chain uses TRBV7-9 with TRBJ1-1, with D uncertain. Trimming shortened V by 2 bases and J by 1 base, and 5 bases separated the two germline ends. In germline, CDR1 is SEHNR, CDR2 FQNEAQ (reference sequence). The CDR3 extends over 13 amino acids. For the CDR3, the DNA is TGTGCCAGCAGCTTAATAGAGAACACTGAAGCTTTCTTT. This sequence encodes CASSLIENTEAFF.

This sequence joins TRBV5-1 and TRBJ2-3; D remains unclear. V was shortened by 4 bases and J by 1 base, with 10 bases between the two germline ends. Germline V CDR1 and CDR2: SGHRS, YFSETQ. The CDR3 is 14 amino acids. For the CDR3, the DNA is TGCGCCAGCAGCCCTCGAACTCGCACAGATACGCAGTATTTT. This gives the protein CASSPRTRTDTQYF.

The genes are TRBV15 and TRBJ2-2; 8 bases line up with TRBD1. With 0 bases clipped from V and 6 bases from J, the junction kept 6 bases outside the gene matches. The CDR3 covers 16 residues. Germline values: CDR1 LNHNV, CDR2 YYDKDF (reference sequence). DNA for the CDR3: TGTGCCACCAGCAGAGAACAGGGGGTAGCAGCCGGGGAGCTGTTTTTT. This gives the protein CATSREQGVAAGELFF.

This rearrangement joins TRBV29-1 to TRBJ1-2; the D gene is possibly TRBD1 (6 bases). The CDR3 loop spans 14 amino acids. The ends were cut back, 4 bases at V and 4 bases at J, with 16 bases in the middle. Germline assignment: CDR1 SQVTM and CDR2 ANQGSEA. The CDR3 DNA follows: TGCAGCGTTGGCCGGACGGGGGCCCCCTATGGCTACACCTTC. This encodes CSVGRTGAPYGYTF.

This clone was seen a few times. V gene TRBV5-1 combines with J gene TRBJ1-4; D is unclear. V shed 3 bases and J shed 8 bases, with 8 bases lying between them. CDR3 size: 12 residues. CDR1 and CDR2 (germline): SGHRS, YFSETQ. The CDR3 is CASSSEGEKLFF. The CDR3 DNA reads TGCGCCAGCAGCTCGGAGGGAGAAAAACTGTTTTTT.

The chain couples TRBV7-2 to TRBJ1-1; D unresolved. The length of the CDR3 is 13 residues. Germline V gives CDR1 SGHTA, CDR2 FQGNSA. The germline V and J ends were trimmed by 3 bases and 1 base, with 6 bases remaining between them. The CDR3 loop is CASSFSPNTEAFF. CDR3 nucleotide sequence: TGTGCCAGCAGCTTTAGCCCGAACACTGAAGCTTTCTTT.

The chain links TRBV18 to TRBJ2-5, with 8 bases that match TRBD1. Germline V gives CDR1 KGHSH, CDR2 LQKENI. CDR3 length: 14 residues. The trim removed 3 bases at V and 2 bases at J, leaving 2 bases unmatched. The CDR3 nucleotides read TGTGCCAGCTCACCCCACAGGGGGCAAGAGACCCAGTACTTC. The encoded protein is CASSPHRGQETQYF.

The V gene is TRBV6-1, the J gene TRBJ1-2; no reliable D call. The CDR3 covers 14 residues. Trimming removed 3 bases from V and 7 bases from J, with 15 bases in between. Looked up from germline, CDR1 is MNHNS and CDR2 is SASEGT. CDR3 coding DNA: TGTGCCAGCAGTGAGGGGTCTACTTATGTTGGCTACACCTTC. Its translation: CASSEGSTYVGYTF.

The chain has TRBV4-1 and TRBJ1-2; no clear D. The germline V and J ends were trimmed by 0 bases and 3 bases, with 20 bases remaining between them. The length of the CDR3 is 18 residues. Germline CDR1 and CDR2: MGHRA and YSYEKL. CDR3 nucleotide sequence: TGCGCCAGCAGCCAAGATCCCTCGGGCGGGCAAAAGTACTATGGCTACACCTTC. Protein product: CASSQDPSGGQKYYGYTF.

In its sample, this clone was seen a few times. The chain links TRBV18 to TRBJ2-7, with 9 bases identical to TRBD1. Germline CDR1 and CDR2: KGHSH and LQKENI. V shed 3 bases and J 7 bases; nucleotides not matched to a gene: 7. The length of the CDR3 is 14 residues. The CDR3 loop is CASSPVQGAGEQYF. CDR3 bases: TGTGCCAGCTCACCGGTACAGGGGGCGGGGGAGCAGTACTTC.

J is TRBJ2-7 and V is TRBV7-8, with a weak D call TRBD2 (5 bases). The V end was cut by 2 bases, the J end by 4 bases, with 12 bases between. Germline values: CDR1 SGHVS, CDR2 FQNEAQ. The CDR3 runs 14 residues. This CDR3 reads CASSLNGVGYEQYF. The CDR3, as DNA: TGTGCCAGCAGCTTAAACGGGGTAGGGTACGAGCAGTACTTC.

In this sample, this clone turned up once. DNA of the CDR3: TGTGCCAGCAGCTTACAGGGAGCCGCCTACGAGCAGTACTTC. Translation gives CASSLQGAAYEQYF. The chain combines TRBV7-3 with TRBJ2-7; the D call may be TRBD1 or TRBD2 (5 bases each). Germline lookup yields CDR1 SGHTA and CDR2 FQGTGA. CDR3 length equals 14 residues. V was clipped by 2 bases and J by 2 bases, with 10 bases between them.

The chain is built from TRBV19 and TRBJ2-7; D gene unclear. The CDR3 is 13 residues long. Per the germline V gene, CDR1 is LNHDA and CDR2 is SQIVND (reference sequence). V lost 4 bases and J 4 bases, leaving 11 bases between the germline ends. CDR3 protein: CASSTPTGYEQYF. CDR3 nucleotide sequence: TGTGCCAGTAGTACTCCCACCGGGTACGAGCAGTACTTC.